The rows below give T cell receptor beta chains drawn from one sample of a study of T-cell reconstitution after alpha-beta-depleted transplantation in children. Each CDR3 protein is one row after TCRdb ran MiXCR on the PCR reads. This table holds roughly 300,000 distinct CDR3 sequences, around a tenth found once. The source was peripheral blood, collected 180 days after TCRalphabeta/CD19-depleted stem cell transplant. The receptors shown here come from a male patient aged 2-10 years who had a stem cell transplant for chronic granulomatous disease, so the T cells may come from the graft donor. CDR3s include the opening cysteine and the closing phenylalanine or tryptophan. Fields, in order: CDR3 DNA, CDR3 protein, J gene, clone size, D gene, V gene. The D gene is left open where the match is weak. Clone size is shown for a subset of rows, as once, few, many or a class of expanded clone.

CDR3nt: TGCGCCAGCAGCAAAGGACTAGCGGGGGGCCTGAACACCGGGGAGCTGTTTTTT; CDR3aa: CASSKGLAGGLNTGELFF; j_gene: TRBJ2-2; abundance: many; d_gene: TRBD2; v_gene: TRBV5-1
CDR3nt: TGTGCCAGCAGCGTAGGCCCCCAGACAGGGTCCGGCCACAATGAGCAGTTCTTC; CDR3aa: CASSVGPQTGSGHNEQFF; j_gene: TRBJ2-1; abundance: many; d_gene: TRBD1; v_gene: TRBV9
CDR3nt: TGTGCCAGCAGTAGAATCCGCGGGAGGGCCGATGAGCAGTTCTTC; CDR3aa: CASSRIRGRADEQFF; j_gene: TRBJ2-1; abundance: many; d_gene: TRBD2; v_gene: TRBV27
CDR3nt: TGTGCCAGCAGTCCCTTGGGCGCATACGAGCAGTACTTC; CDR3aa: CASSPLGAYEQYF; j_gene: TRBJ2-7; abundance: many; d_gene: .; v_gene: TRBV25-1
CDR3nt: TGCAGCGTTGAAGACAGGGACAGGGTTTCCGGCGAGCAGTACTTC; CDR3aa: CSVEDRDRVSGEQYF; j_gene: TRBJ2-7; abundance: many; d_gene: TRBD1; v_gene: TRBV29-1
CDR3nt: TGTGCCAGCAGCTTAGGGTCGGGGGGCCCTTACATCCTCACAGATACGCAGTATTTT; CDR3aa: CASSLGSGGPYILTDTQYF; j_gene: TRBJ2-3; abundance: many; d_gene: .; v_gene: TRBV11-3
CDR3nt: TGTGCCAGCAGCTTAGATCCCAAGATAGCGGGCCGATCCTACAATGAGCAGTTCTTC; CDR3aa: CASSLDPKIAGRSYNEQFF; j_gene: TRBJ2-1; abundance: few; d_gene: TRBD2; v_gene: TRBV11-2
CDR3nt: TGCGCCAGCAGTCACCTAGCCCGAATACGCGAGGCTTTGTGGGGCTACACCTTC; CDR3aa: CASSHLARIREALWGYTF; j_gene: TRBJ1-2; abundance: few; d_gene: .; v_gene: TRBV23-1
CDR3nt: TGTGCCAGCAGTCCGACGCAGGGGGCAAAGCGGGATATATCGTATGGCAATCAGCCCCAGCATTTT; CDR3aa: CASSPTQGAKRDISYGNQPQHF; j_gene: TRBJ1-5; abundance: .; d_gene: TRBD1; v_gene: TRBV25-1
CDR3nt: TGTGCCAGCAGTCCGTACAGGGGGACGGGGTCCGAGCAGTACTTC; CDR3aa: CASSPYRGTGSEQYF; j_gene: TRBJ2-7; abundance: many; d_gene: TRBD1; v_gene: TRBV12-3/TRBV12-4
CDR3nt: TGTGCCAGCAGTCCCCGACTAGCGGTAAACAATGAGCAGTTCTTC; CDR3aa: CASSPRLAVNNEQFF; j_gene: TRBJ2-1; abundance: many; d_gene: TRBD2; v_gene: TRBV12-3/TRBV12-4
CDR3nt: TGTGCCAGCAGTTCCAGGTCCCAACCAGGTTACTTC; CDR3aa: CASSSRSQPGYF; j_gene: TRBJ2-4; abundance: many; d_gene: .; v_gene: TRBV12-3/TRBV12-4
CDR3nt: TGCAGCGTTGTAAACGGGAGAACCTACAATGAGCAGTTCTTC; CDR3aa: CSVVNGRTYNEQFF; j_gene: TRBJ2-1; abundance: many; d_gene: .; v_gene: TRBV29-1
CDR3nt: TGTGCCTGGAGACCACGCTGGAAGGGGGAATGGTACAGGGGGAACACTGAAGCTTTCTTT; CDR3aa: CAWRPRWKGEWYRGNTEAFF; j_gene: TRBJ1-1; abundance: .; d_gene: TRBD1; v_gene: TRBV30
CDR3nt: TGCGCCAGCAGCTTGGCCTGGGGTAATGAGCAGTTCTTC; CDR3aa: CASSLAWGNEQFF; j_gene: TRBJ2-1; abundance: many; d_gene: .; v_gene: TRBV5-1
CDR3nt: TGTGCCATCAGTTTTGGGGCGACCCTTAGCGGGAGGGCGGACAATGAGCAGTTCTTC; CDR3aa: CAISFGATLSGRADNEQFF; j_gene: TRBJ2-1; abundance: .; d_gene: TRBD2; v_gene: TRBV12-3/TRBV12-4
CDR3nt: TGTGCCATCAGTGCGGCTAGCGGGGGGAGAACAGATACGCAGTATTTT; CDR3aa: CAISAASGGRTDTQYF; j_gene: TRBJ2-3; abundance: many; d_gene: TRBD2; v_gene: TRBV10-3
CDR3nt: TGTGCCAGCAGCTTCGGGGAGTTCATCTACAATGAGCAGTTCTTC; CDR3aa: CASSFGEFIYNEQFF; j_gene: TRBJ2-1; abundance: many; d_gene: .; v_gene: TRBV5-7
CDR3nt: TGTGCCAGCAGCTTAGATGGGAACAGGGCAAACACCGGGGAGCTGTTTTTT; CDR3aa: CASSLDGNRANTGELFF; j_gene: TRBJ2-2; abundance: many; d_gene: .; v_gene: TRBV7-7
CDR3nt: TGTGCCAGCTCGGACGAGGAGGCGGCCAAAAACATTCAGTACTTC; CDR3aa: CASSDEEAAKNIQYF; j_gene: TRBJ2-4; abundance: many; d_gene: .; v_gene: TRBV12-3/TRBV12-4
CDR3nt: TGTGCCAGCAGCTTGGGGAGGTATAACAATGAGCAGTTCTTC; CDR3aa: CASSLGRYNNEQFF; j_gene: TRBJ2-1; abundance: .; d_gene: .; v_gene: TRBV5-4
CDR3nt: TGTGCCATCTCCCCCCGGGGACGACACCACGAGACTAGCACAGATACGCAGTATTTT; CDR3aa: CAISPRGRHHETSTDTQYF; j_gene: TRBJ2-3; abundance: few; d_gene: .; v_gene: TRBV10-3
CDR3nt: TGTGCCAGCAGCCAGAGAAGGGGCAATCAGCCCCAGCATTTT; CDR3aa: CASSQRRGNQPQHF; j_gene: TRBJ1-5; abundance: few; d_gene: .; v_gene: TRBV4-2
CDR3nt: TGTGCCAGCAGGGCTCGACAGCGGGAAACAGATACGCAGTATTTT; CDR3aa: CASRARQRETDTQYF; j_gene: TRBJ2-3; abundance: many; d_gene: TRBD2; v_gene: TRBV6-1
CDR3nt: TGTGCCACCGCATCGGGGTACGAGCAGTACTTC; CDR3aa: CATASGYEQYF; j_gene: TRBJ2-7; abundance: few; d_gene: .; v_gene: TRBV5-8
CDR3nt: TGTGCCAGCAGCTTGGTAGGGAAGAACACCGGGGAGCTGTTTTTT; CDR3aa: CASSLVGKNTGELFF; j_gene: TRBJ2-2; abundance: many; d_gene: .; v_gene: TRBV5-5
CDR3nt: TGCGCCAGCAGCCAAGAGGGGGCTCGCTACAATGAGCAGTTCTTC; CDR3aa: CASSQEGARYNEQFF; j_gene: TRBJ2-1; abundance: many; d_gene: .; v_gene: TRBV4-1
CDR3nt: TGTGCCAGCAGTTCCTCGGGTAGTTCAGATACGCAGTATTTT; CDR3aa: CASSSSGSSDTQYF; j_gene: TRBJ2-3; abundance: .; d_gene: .; v_gene: TRBV12-3/TRBV12-4
CDR3nt: TGCGCCAGCACCTTGGATACAGATACGCAGCATTTT; CDR3aa: CASTLDTDTQHF; j_gene: TRBJ1-5; abundance: .; d_gene: .; v_gene: TRBV7-9
CDR3nt: TGTGCCAGCAGCTTAGGGAGGACTAGCGGGAGTTATGGGGAGACCCAGTACTTC; CDR3aa: CASSLGRTSGSYGETQYF; j_gene: TRBJ2-5; abundance: many; d_gene: TRBD2; v_gene: TRBV11-2
CDR3nt: TGTGCCAGCAGTTTTTTAGGTCGGGCAAGGAACACCATATATTTT; CDR3aa: CASSFLGRARNTIYF; j_gene: TRBJ1-3; abundance: many; d_gene: .; v_gene: TRBV12-3/TRBV12-4
CDR3nt: TGCAGCGTCTACGAGAAGGCTACCCGGGGGGATACGCAGTATTTT; CDR3aa: CSVYEKATRGDTQYF; j_gene: TRBJ2-3; abundance: many; d_gene: .; v_gene: TRBV29-1